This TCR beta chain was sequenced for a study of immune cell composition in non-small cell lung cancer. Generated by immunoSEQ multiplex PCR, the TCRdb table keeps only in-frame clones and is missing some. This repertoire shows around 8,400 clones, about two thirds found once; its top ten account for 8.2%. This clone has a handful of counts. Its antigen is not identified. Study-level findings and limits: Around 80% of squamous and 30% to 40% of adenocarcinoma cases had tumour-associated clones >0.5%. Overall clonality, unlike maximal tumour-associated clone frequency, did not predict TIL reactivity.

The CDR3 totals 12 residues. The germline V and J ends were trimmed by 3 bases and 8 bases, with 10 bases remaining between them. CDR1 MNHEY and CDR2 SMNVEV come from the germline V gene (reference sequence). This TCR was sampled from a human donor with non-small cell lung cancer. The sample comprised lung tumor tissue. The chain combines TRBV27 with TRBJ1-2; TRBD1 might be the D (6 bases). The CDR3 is CASSLRGAGYTF. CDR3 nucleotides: TGTGCCAGCAGTTTGCGGGGGGCGGGCTACACCTTC.